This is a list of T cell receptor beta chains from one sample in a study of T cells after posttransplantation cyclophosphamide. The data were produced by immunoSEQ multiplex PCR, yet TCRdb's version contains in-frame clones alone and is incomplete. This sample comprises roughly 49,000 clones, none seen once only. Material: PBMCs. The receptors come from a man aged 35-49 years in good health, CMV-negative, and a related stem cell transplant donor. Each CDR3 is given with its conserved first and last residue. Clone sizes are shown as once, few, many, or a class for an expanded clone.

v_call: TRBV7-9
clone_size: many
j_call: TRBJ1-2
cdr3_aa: CASSSPHRGGGYGYTF

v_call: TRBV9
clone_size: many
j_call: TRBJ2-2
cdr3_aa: CASSVAGQANTGELFF

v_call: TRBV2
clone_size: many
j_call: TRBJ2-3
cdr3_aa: CASSAHGTVGYF

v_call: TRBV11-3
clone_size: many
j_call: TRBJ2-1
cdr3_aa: CASSEQPQGGDEQFF

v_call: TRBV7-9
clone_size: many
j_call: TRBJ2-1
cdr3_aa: CASSSEREEQFF

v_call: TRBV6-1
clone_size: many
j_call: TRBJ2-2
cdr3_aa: CASRAGRSRPGELFF

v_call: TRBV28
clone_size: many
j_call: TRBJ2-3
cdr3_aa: CASSFGSSEDTQYF

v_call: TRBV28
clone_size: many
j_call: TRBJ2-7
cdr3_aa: CASSFPGLDYEQYF

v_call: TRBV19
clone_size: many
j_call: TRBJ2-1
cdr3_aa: CASSILRPSGSVNEQFF

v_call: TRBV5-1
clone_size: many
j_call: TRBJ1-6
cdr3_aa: CASSLEEGYSPLHF

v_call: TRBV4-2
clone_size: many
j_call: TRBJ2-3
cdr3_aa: CASSQDLARGTDTQYF

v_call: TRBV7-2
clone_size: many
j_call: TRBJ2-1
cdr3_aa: CASSLGPNNEQFF

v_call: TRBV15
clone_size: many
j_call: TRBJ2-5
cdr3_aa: CATIGTDPQETQYF

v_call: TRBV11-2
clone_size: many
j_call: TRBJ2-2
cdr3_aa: CASSPWAGGPARGGAFF

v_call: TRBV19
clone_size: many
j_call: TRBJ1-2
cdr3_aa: CASSVQGNLYGYTF

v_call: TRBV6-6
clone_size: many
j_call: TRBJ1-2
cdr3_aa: CASISGGSGYTF

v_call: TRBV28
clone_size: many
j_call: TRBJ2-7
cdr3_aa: CASSFSRDRGTYEQYF

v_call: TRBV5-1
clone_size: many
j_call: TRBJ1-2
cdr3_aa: CASSSTGNRGYTF

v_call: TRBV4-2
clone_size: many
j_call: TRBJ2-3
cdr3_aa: CASSSRPRLAVSDTQYF

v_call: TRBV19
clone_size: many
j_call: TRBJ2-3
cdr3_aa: CASSMGRITDTQYF

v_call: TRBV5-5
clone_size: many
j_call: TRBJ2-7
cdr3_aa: CASSASGQGGSYEQYF

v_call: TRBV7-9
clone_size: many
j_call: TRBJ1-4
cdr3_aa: CASSWRTGGNEKLFF